Here is one T cell receptor beta chain with its context. Its antigen is still unknown. It may be a read error: a sequence one base away is much more abundant. Likely a read error: the CDR3 ends without its conserved phenylalanine or tryptophan. Three rounds of nested PCR, following a modified ARM-PCR protocol, produced the TCRbeta library. MiXCR, run by TCRdb on the multiplex PCR reads, gives a single entry per CDR3 protein. The sample holds over 100,000 distinct CDR3 sequences, about 61% seen once. The sample belongs to a study of tumor and adjacent non-tumor tissue in lung cancer. About the study: The patients, some ten men and four to six women, were about 31 to 76 with stage I to III disease.

Study results and limitations: Compared with tumor, normal lung showed significantly lower TCR diversity.

The template was RNA from unsorted bulk tissue. More than 3 cm separated this lung sample from the edge of the tumor. The CDR3 spans 14 residues. Trimming stripped 5 bases from V and 3 bases from J, with 10 bases between. Germline-derived CDR1 and CDR2 are MNHEY and SVGAGI. The sample taken for sequencing was distant non-tumor lung tissue. The genes are TRBV6-5 and TRBJ2-2; no reliable D call. This sequence was found in a man aged 60 to 69 with non-small cell lung cancer. CDR3 DNA: TGTGCCAGCAGTCGGACGGCCTACACCGGGGAGCTGTTTCTT. This encodes CASSRTAYTGELFL.